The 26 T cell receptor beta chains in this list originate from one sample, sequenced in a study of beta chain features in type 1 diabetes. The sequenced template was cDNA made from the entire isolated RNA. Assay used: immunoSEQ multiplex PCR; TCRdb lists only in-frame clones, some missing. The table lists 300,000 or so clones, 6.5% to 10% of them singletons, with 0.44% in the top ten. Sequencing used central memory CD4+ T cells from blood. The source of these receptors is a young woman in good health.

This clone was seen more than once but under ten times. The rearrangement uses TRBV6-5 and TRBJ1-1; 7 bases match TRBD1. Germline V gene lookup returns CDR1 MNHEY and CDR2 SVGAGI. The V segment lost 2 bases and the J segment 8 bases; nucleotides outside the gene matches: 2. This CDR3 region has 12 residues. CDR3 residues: CASSYRTGEAFF. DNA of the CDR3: TGTGCCAGCAGTTACCGGACAGGAGAAGCTTTCTTT.

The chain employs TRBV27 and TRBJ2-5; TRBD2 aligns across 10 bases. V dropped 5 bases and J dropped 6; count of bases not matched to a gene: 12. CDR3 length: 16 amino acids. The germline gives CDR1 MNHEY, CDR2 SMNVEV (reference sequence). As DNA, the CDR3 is TGTGCCAGCAGTCAACTTAGCGGGAGGACTGCAAAGACCCAGTACTTC. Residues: CASSQLSGRTAKTQYF.

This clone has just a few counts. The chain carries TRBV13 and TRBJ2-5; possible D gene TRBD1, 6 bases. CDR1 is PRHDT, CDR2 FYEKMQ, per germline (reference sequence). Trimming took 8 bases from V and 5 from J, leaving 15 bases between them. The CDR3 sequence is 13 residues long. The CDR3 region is CASSPRDTETQYF. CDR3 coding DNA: TGTGCCAGCTCACCACGGGACACGGAGACCCAGTACTTC.

Here the CDR3 DNA reads TGTGCCAGCAGTTATGCCGGGTCCCCTCCCTACGAGCAGTACTTC. The encoded protein is CASSYAGSPPYEQYF. The chain has TRBV6-6 and TRBJ2-7; D is uncertain. The CDR3 extends over 15 amino acids. CDR1 is MNHNY, CDR2 SVGAGI, per germline (reference sequence). Trimming removed 3 bases from V and 2 bases from J, with 14 bases in between.

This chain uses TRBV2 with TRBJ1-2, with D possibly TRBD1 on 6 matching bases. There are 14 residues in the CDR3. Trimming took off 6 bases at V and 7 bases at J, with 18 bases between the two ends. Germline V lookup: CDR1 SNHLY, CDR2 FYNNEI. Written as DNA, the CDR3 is TGTGCCAGCAGCAGATTACAGGGAGTCGGTGGCTACACCTTC. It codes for CASSRLQGVGGYTF.

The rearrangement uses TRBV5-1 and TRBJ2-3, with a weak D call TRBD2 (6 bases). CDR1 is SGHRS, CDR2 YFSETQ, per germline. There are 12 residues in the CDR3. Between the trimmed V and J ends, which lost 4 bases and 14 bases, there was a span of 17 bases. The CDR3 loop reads CASSGGLDSRYF. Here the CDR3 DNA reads TGCGCCAGCAGCGGGGGGTTGGACTCCCGGTATTTT.

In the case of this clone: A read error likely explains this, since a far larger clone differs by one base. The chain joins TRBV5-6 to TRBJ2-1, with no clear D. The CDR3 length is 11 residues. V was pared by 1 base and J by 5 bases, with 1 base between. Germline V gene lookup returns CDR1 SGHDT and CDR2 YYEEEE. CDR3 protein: CASSLHNEQFF. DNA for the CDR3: TGTGCCAGCAGCTTGCACAATGAGCAGTTCTTC.

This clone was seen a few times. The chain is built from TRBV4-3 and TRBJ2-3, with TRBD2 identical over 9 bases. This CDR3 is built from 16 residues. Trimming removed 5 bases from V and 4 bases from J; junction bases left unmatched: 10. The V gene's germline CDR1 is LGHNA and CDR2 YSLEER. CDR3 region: CASSSSGAGGPDTQYF. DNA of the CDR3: TGCGCCAGCAGCTCCTCCGGGGCGGGAGGGCCAGATACGCAGTATTTT.

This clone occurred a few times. The CDR3 protein is CASSSGAQETQYF. For the CDR3, the DNA is TGTGCCAGCAGTTCCGGGGCCCAAGAGACCCAGTACTTC. V and J are TRBV28 and TRBJ2-5; D tentatively reads TRBD1 or TRBD2 (5 bases each). CDR1 MDHEN and CDR2 SYDVKM come from the germline V gene. The CDR3 is 13 amino acids. V was pared by 4 bases and J by 1 base, with 7 bases between.

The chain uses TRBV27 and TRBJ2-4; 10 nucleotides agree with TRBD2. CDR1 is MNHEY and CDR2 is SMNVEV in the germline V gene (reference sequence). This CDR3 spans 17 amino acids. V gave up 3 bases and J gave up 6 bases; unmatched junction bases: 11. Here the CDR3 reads CASSLPSGSPAGNIQYF. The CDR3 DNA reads TGTGCCAGCAGTTTGCCTAGCGGGAGCCCGGCGGGAAACATTCAGTACTTC.

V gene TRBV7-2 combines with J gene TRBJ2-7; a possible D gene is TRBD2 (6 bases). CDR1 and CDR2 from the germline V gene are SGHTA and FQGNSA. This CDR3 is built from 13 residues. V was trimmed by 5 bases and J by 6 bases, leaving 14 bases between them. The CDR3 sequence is CASSLWGEREQYF. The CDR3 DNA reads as TGTGCCAGCAGCCTCTGGGGGGAGCGCGAGCAGTACTTC. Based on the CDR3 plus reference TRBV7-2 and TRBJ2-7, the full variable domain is GAGVSQSPSNKVTEKGKDVELRCDPISGHTALYWYRQSLGQGLEFLIYFQGNSAPDKSGLPSDRFSAERTGGSVSTLTIQRTQQEDSAVYLCASSLWGEREQYFGPGTRLTVT.

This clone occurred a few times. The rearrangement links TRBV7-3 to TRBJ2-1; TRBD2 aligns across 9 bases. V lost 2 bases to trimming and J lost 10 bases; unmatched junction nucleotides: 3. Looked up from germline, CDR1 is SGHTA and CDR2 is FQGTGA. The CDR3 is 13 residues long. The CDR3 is CASSLGTSTEQFF. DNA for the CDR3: TGTGCCAGCAGCTTAGGGACTAGCACCGAGCAGTTCTTC.

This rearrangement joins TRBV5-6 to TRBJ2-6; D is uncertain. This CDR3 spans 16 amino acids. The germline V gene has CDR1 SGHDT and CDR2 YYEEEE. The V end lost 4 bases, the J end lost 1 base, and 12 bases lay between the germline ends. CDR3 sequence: CASSPRRSSGANVLTF. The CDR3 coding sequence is TGTGCCAGCAGCCCCCGGCGCTCTTCTGGGGCCAACGTCCTGACTTTC.

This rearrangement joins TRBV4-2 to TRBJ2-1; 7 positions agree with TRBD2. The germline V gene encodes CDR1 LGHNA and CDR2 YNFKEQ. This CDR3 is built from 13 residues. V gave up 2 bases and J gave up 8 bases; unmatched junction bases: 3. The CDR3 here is CASSQLAGDEQFF. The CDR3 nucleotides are TGTGCCAGCAGCCAACTGGCGGGGGATGAGCAGTTCTTC.

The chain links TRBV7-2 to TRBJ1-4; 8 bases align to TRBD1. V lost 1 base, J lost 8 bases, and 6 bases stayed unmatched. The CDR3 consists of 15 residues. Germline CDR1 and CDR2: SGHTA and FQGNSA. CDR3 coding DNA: TGTGCCAGCAGCTTAGAAGGCAGGGGGCGAGAAAAACTGTTTTTT. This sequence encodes CASSLEGRGREKLFF. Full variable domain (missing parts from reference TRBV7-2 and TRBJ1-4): GAGVSQSPSNKVTEKGKDVELRCDPISGHTALYWYRQSLGQGLEFLIYFQGNSAPDKSGLPSDRFSAERTGGSVSTLTIQRTQQEDSAVYLCASSLEGRGREKLFFGSGTQLSVL.

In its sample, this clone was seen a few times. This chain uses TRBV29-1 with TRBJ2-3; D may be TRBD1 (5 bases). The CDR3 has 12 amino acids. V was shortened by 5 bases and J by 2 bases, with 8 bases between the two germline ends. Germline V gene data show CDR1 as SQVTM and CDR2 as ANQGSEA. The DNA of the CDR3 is TGCAGCGTTCGACAGTTCACAGATACGCAGTATTTT. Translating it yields CSVRQFTDTQYF.

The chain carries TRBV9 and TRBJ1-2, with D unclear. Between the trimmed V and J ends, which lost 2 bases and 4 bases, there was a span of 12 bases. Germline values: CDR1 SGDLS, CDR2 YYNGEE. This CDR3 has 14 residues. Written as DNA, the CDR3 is TGTGCCAGCAGCGTTCAGGCCGCGGGCTATGGCTACACCTTC. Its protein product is CASSVQAAGYGYTF.

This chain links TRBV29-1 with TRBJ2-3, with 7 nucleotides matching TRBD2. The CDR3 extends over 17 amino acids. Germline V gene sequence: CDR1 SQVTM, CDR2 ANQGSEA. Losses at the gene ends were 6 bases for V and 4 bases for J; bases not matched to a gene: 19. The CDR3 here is CSVTLEAAGVGADTQYF. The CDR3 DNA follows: TGCAGCGTCACCCTCGAGGCTGCGGGAGTAGGGGCAGATACGCAGTATTTT.

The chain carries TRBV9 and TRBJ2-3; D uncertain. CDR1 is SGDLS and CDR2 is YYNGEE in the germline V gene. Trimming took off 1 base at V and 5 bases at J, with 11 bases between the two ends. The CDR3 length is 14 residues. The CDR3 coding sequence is TGTGCCAGCAGCGTATCCCCAATAGTAGATACGCAGTATTTT. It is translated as CASSVSPIVDTQYF.

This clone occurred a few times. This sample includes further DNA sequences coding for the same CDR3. CDR3 sequence: CASSSQGTQETQYF. In nucleotides, the CDR3 is TGCGCCAGCAGCTCACAGGGGACCCAAGAGACCCAGTACTTC. The V gene is TRBV5-1, the J gene TRBJ2-5; 7 positions match TRBD1. After removal of 3 bases from V and 1 base from J, the junction contained 3 bases not matched to a gene. Germline V gene lookup returns CDR1 SGHRS and CDR2 YFSETQ. This CDR3 has 14 amino acids.

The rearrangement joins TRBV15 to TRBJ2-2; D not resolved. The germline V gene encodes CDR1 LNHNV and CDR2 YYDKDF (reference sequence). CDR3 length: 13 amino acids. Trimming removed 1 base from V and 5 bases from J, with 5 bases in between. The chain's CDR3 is CATSRAGTGELFF. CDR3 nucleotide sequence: TGTGCCACCAGCAGAGCCGGGACCGGGGAGCTGTTTTTT. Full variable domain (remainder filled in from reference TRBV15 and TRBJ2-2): DAMVIQNPRYQVTQFGKPVTLSCSQTLNHNVMYWYQQKSSQAPKLLFHYYDKDFNNEADTPDNFQSRRPNTSFCFLDIRSPGLGDTAMYLCATSRAGTGELFFGEGSRLTVL.

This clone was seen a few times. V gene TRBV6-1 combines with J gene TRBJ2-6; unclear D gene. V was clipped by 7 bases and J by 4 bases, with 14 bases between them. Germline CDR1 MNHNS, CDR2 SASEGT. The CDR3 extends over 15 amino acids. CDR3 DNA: TGTGCCAGCACCCCCCAGCCCAGCGGGGCCAACGTCCTGACTTTC. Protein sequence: CASTPQPSGANVLTF.

The CDR3 sequence: CASSRMDEKLFF. In DNA form, the CDR3 reads TGTGCCAGCAGCCGGATGGATGAAAAACTGTTTTTT. V is TRBV7-8 and J is TRBJ1-4; D is unresolved. V was cut by 5 bases and J by 6 bases, with 7 bases left in between. CDR3 length: 12 residues. Germline assignment: CDR1 SGHVS and CDR2 FQNEAQ. Full variable domain (outside the CDR3, taken from reference TRBV7-8 and TRBJ1-4): GAGVSQSPRYKVAKRGQDVALRCDPISGHVSLFWYQQALGQGPEFLTYFQNEAQLDKSGLPSDRFFAERPEGSVSTLKIQRTQQEDSAVYLCASSRMDEKLFFGSGTQLSVL.

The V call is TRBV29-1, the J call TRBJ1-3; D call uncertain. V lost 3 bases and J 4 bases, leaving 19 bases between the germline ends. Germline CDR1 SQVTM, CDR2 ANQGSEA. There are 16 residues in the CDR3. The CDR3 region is CSVELSVGTYGNTIYF. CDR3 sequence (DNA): TGCAGCGTTGAGTTAAGCGTAGGAACGTACGGAAACACCATATATTTT.

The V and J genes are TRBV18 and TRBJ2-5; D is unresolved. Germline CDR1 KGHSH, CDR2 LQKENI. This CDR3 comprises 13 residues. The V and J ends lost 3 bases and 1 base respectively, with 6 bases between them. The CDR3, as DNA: TGTGCCAGCTCACCTCAATTCCAAGAGACCCAGTACTTC. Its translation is CASSPQFQETQYF.

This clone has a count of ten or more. CDR3 coding DNA: TGTGCCAGCAGAAAGGAACCTGACACGATCAATGAAAAACTGTTTTTT. It translates to CASRKEPDTINEKLFF. The rearrangement links TRBV2 to TRBJ1-4; D is ambiguous. This CDR3 contains 16 residues. V lost 6 bases, J lost 5 bases, and 19 bases lay in between. Germline assignment: CDR1 SNHLY and CDR2 FYNNEI.